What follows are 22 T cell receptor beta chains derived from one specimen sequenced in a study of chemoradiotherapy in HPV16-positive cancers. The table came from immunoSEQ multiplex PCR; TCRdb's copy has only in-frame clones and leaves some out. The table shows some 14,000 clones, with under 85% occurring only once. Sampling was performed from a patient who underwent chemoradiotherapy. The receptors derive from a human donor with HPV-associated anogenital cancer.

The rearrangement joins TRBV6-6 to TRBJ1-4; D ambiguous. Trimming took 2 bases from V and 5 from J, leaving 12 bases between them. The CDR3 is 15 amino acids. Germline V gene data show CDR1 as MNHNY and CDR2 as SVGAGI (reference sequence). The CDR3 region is CASSYPRRENEKLFF. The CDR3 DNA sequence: TGTGCCAGCAGTTACCCCAGGAGAGAAAATGAAAAACTGTTTTTT.

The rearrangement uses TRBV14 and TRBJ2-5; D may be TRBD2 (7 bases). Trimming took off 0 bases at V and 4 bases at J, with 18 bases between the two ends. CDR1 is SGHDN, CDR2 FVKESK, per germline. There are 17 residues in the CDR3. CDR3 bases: TGTGCCAGCAGCCAAGATTGGAGCGCCGGGGGGCGAGAGACCCAGTACTTC. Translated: CASSQDWSAGGRETQYF.

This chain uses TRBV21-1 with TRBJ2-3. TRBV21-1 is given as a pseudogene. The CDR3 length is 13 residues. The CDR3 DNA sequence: TGTGCCAGCAGCGGTGATGGCACAGATACGCAGTATTTT. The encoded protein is CASSGDGTDTQYF.

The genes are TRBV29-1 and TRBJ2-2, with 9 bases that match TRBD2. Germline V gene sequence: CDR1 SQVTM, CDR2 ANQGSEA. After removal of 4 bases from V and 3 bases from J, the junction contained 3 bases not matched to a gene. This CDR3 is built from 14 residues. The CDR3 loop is CSVVAGGDTGELFF. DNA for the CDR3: TGCAGCGTTGTTGCGGGGGGGGACACCGGGGAGCTGTTTTTT.

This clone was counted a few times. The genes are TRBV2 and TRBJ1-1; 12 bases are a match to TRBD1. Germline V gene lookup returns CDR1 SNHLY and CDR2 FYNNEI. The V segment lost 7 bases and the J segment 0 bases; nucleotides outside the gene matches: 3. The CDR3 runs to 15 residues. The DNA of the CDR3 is TGTGCCAGCAACCGGGACAGGGGGCTGAACACTGAAGCTTTCTTT. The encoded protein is CASNRDRGLNTEAFF.

CDR3 DNA: TGTGCCAGTATCCGGGACAGGGTAGTTAACTATGGCTACACCTTC. Translating it yields CASIRDRVVNYGYTF. The chain has TRBV6-6 and TRBJ1-2; 9 bases line up with TRBD1. Germline CDR1 is MNHNY and CDR2 is SVGAGI (reference sequence). The V segment lost 9 bases and the J segment 1 base; nucleotides outside the gene matches: 9. CDR3 length equals 15 residues.

CDR3 amino acids: CASSQMGGRAGELFF. The CDR3 region has the DNA TGCGCCAGCAGCCAAATGGGAGGTCGTGCCGGGGAGCTGTTTTTT. The rearrangement uses TRBV4-1 and TRBJ2-2, with D possibly matching TRBD2 (6 bases). This CDR3 region has 15 residues. From germline, CDR1 is MGHRA and CDR2 YSYEKL. V lost 2 bases and J 6 bases, leaving 13 bases between the germline ends.

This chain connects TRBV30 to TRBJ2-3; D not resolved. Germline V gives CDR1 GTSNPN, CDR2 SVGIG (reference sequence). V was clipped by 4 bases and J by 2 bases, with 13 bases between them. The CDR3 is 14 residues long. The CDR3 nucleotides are TGTGCCTGGAAGGTAGAAGGGATCACAGATACGCAGTATTTT. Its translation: CAWKVEGITDTQYF.

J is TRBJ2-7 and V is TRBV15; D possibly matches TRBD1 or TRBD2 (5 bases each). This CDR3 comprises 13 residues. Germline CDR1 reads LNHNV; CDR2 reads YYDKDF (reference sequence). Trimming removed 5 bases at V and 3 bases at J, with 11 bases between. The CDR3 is CATSPGTDYEQYF. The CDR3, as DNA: TGTGCCACCAGCCCCGGGACGGACTACGAGCAGTACTTC.

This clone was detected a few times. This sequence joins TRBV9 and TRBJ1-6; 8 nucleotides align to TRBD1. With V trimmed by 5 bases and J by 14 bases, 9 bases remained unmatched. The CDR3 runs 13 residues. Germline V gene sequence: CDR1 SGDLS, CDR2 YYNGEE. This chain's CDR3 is CASSMTGERALHF. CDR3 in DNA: TGTGCCAGCAGTATGACAGGGGAAAGGGCCCTCCACTTT.

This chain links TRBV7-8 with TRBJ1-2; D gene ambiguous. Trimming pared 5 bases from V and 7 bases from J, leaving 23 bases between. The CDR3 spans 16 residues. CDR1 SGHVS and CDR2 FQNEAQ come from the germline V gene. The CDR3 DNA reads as TGTGCCAGCAGCCCGAGCTCGTCTTATTCCCTTGGTGGCTACACCTTC. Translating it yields CASSPSSSYSLGGYTF.

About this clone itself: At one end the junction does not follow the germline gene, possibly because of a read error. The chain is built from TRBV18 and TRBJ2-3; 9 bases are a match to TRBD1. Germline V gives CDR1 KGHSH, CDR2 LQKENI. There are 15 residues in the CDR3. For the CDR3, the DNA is TGTGCCAGCTCAGCACCCACAGGGGGCCCAGATACGCAGTATTTT. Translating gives CASSAPTGGPDTQYF.

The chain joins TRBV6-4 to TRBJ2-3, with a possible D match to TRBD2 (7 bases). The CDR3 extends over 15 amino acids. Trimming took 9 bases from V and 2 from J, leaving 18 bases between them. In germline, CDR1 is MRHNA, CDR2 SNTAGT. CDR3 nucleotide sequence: TGTGCCAGTTCGGGGGCGGGGGCCGCCACAGATACGCAGTATTTT. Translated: CASSGAGAATDTQYF.

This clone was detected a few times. The CDR3 reads CAISGDALVAFF. The DNA for the CDR3 is TGTGCCATCAGTGGGGACGCCCTGGTGGCTTTCTTT. The chain links TRBV10-3 to TRBJ1-1; D is perhaps TRBD1 (5 bases). From germline, CDR1 is ENHRY and CDR2 SYGVKD. V lost 4 bases, J lost 11 bases, and 14 bases lay in between. The CDR3 is 12 residues long.

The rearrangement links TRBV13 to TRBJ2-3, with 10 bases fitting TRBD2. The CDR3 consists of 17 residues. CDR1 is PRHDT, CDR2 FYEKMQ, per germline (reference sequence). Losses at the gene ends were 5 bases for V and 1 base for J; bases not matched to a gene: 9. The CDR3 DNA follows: TGTGCCAGCAGCCGGAATAGCGGGGGGAGTGGCACAGATACGCAGTATTTT. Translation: CASSRNSGGSGTDTQYF.

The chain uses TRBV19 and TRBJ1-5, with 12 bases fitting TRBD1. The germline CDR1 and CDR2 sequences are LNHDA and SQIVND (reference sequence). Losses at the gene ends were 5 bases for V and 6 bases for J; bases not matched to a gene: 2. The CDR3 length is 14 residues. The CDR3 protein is CASSGTGGPQPQHF. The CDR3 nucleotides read TGTGCCAGTAGTGGGACAGGGGGCCCTCAGCCCCAGCATTTT.

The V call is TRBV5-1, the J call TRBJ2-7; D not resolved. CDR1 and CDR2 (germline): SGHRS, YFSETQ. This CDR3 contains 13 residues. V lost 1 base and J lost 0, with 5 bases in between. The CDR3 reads CASSLLSSYEQYF. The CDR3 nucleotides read TGCGCCAGCAGCTTGCTTAGCTCCTACGAGCAGTACTTC.

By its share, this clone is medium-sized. CDR3 DNA sequence: TGTGCCAGCAGCTTCCAGAGTTCACCCCTCCACTTT. This translates into CASSFQSSPLHF. This rearrangement joins TRBV7-9 to TRBJ1-6; no definite D call. The germline CDR1 and CDR2 sequences are SEHNR and FQNEAQ (reference sequence). V shed 3 bases and J shed 9 bases, with 6 bases lying between them. The CDR3 has 12 amino acids.

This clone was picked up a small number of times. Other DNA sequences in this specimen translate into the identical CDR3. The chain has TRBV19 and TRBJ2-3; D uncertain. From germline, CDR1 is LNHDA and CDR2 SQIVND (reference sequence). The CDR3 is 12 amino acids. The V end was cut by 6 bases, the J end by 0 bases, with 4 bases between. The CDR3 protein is CASSPSTDTQYF. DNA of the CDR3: TGTGCCAGTAGCCCTAGCACAGATACGCAGTATTTT.

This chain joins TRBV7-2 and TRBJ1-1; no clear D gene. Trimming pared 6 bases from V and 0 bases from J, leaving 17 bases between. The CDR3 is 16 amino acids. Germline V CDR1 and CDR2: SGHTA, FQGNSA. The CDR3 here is CASSPSRGFMNTEAFF. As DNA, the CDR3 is TGTGCCAGCAGTCCGAGTAGAGGATTCATGAACACTGAAGCTTTCTTT.

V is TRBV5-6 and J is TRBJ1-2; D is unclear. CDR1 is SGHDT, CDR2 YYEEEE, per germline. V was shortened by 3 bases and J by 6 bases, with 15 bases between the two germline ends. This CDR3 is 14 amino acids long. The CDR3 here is CASSYQTVNNGYTF. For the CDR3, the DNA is TGTGCCAGCAGCTACCAAACTGTAAACAATGGCTACACCTTC.

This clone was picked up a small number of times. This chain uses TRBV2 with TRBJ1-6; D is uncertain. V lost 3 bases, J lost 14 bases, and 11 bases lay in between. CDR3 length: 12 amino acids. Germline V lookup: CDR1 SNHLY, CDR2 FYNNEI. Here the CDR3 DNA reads TGTGCCAGCAGTGATGCTACTTCGGCCCTCCACTTT. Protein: CASSDATSALHF.